These T cell receptor beta chains were read from a single sample in a study of T cell clonotyping in hematopoietic cell transplantation. Profiled with immunoSEQ multiplex PCR; TCRdb holds only in-frame clones, not every one. The sample contains 6,500 to 9,500 clones, about 95% of which appear only once. The specimen comprised peripheral blood mononuclear cells, sampled 30 days after allogeneic stem cell transplant. The receptors stem from a male patient between 60 and 69 years old who had an allogeneic stem cell transplant from an unrelated donor, so T cells may come from the graft donor. Some clones in this sample may be carry-over from other donors' samples. Both conserved end residues are part of each CDR3. The order of the fields is D gene, V gene, clone size, J gene, CDR3 protein, CDR3 DNA. A D gene is named only where the DNA matches it firmly. Clone size is not always given. Where it is, it says once, few, many or a class for expanded clones.

D gene: -; V gene: TRBV5-4; clone size: -; J gene: TRBJ2-5; CDR3 protein: CASSLGGGIQETQYF; CDR3 DNA: TGTGCCAGCAGCTTAGGGGGAGGTATCCAAGAGACCCAGTACTTC
D gene: TRBD2; V gene: TRBV4-1; clone size: once; J gene: TRBJ2-1; CDR3 protein: CASSQERGLADPWDEQFF; CDR3 DNA: TGCGCCAGCAGCCAAGAACGGGGTCTAGCGGACCCCTGGGATGAGCAGTTCTTC
D gene: TRBD1; V gene: TRBV5-1; clone size: -; J gene: TRBJ1-5; CDR3 protein: CASSLTGGTQPQHF; CDR3 DNA: TGCGCCAGCAGCTTAACAGGGGGCACTCAGCCCCAGCATTTT
D gene: -; V gene: TRBV27; clone size: -; J gene: TRBJ2-4; CDR3 protein: CASSLWGATGVAKNIQYF; CDR3 DNA: TGTGCCAGCAGTTTATGGGGCGCGACAGGAGTAGCCAAAAACATTCAGTACTTC
D gene: TRBD1; V gene: TRBV6-1; clone size: -; J gene: TRBJ1-3; CDR3 protein: CASSDAGGRGNTIYF; CDR3 DNA: TGTGCCAGCAGTGACGCAGGGGGCCGTGGAAACACCATATATTTT
D gene: TRBD1; V gene: TRBV27; clone size: -; J gene: TRBJ2-7; CDR3 protein: CASALLRGRAVLLEQYF; CDR3 DNA: TGTGCCAGCGCTCTACTTAGGGGGCGGGCGGTCCTACTCGAGCAGTACTTC
D gene: -; V gene: TRBV28; clone size: -; J gene: TRBJ2-1; CDR3 protein: CASSPPQGFFEQFF; CDR3 DNA: TGTGCCAGCAGTCCGCCACAGGGTTTCTTTGAGCAGTTCTTC
D gene: TRBD1; V gene: TRBV28; clone size: -; J gene: TRBJ1-5; CDR3 protein: CASRGDRGRGNQPQHF; CDR3 DNA: TGTGCCAGCAGGGGGGACAGGGGGCGAGGCAATCAGCCCCAGCATTTT
D gene: -; V gene: TRBV2; clone size: -; J gene: TRBJ2-1; CDR3 protein: CASWSGRVNEQFF; CDR3 DNA: TGTGCCAGCTGGAGCGGGCGGGTCAATGAGCAGTTCTTC
D gene: -; V gene: TRBV27; clone size: -; J gene: TRBJ2-1; CDR3 protein: CASSFGGEQFF; CDR3 DNA: TGTGCCAGCAGTTTTGGGGGGGAGCAGTTCTTC
D gene: TRBD1; V gene: TRBV30; clone size: -; J gene: TRBJ1-2; CDR3 protein: CAWSVSLGRGRVYGYTF; CDR3 DNA: TGTGCCTGGAGTGTATCCCTGGGCAGGGGGAGGGTCTATGGCTACACCTTC
D gene: TRBD1; V gene: TRBV15; clone size: -; J gene: TRBJ2-7; CDR3 protein: CATSVRTGPYEQYF; CDR3 DNA: TGTGCCACCAGCGTTAGGACAGGGCCCTACGAGCAGTACTTC
D gene: TRBD1; V gene: TRBV11-3; clone size: -; J gene: TRBJ1-1; CDR3 protein: CASSFTGGAEAFF; CDR3 DNA: TGTGCCAGCAGCTTCACAGGGGGAGCTGAAGCTTTCTTT
D gene: -; V gene: TRBV4-1; clone size: -; J gene: TRBJ2-5; CDR3 protein: CASSQGSLEETQYF; CDR3 DNA: TGCGCCAGCAGCCAAGGGAGCCTTGAAGAGACCCAGTACTTC
D gene: TRBD1; V gene: TRBV5-4; clone size: -; J gene: TRBJ1-1; CDR3 protein: CASSLAGGEAFF; CDR3 DNA: TGTGCCAGCAGCTTGGCAGGGGGGGAAGCTTTCTTT
D gene: -; V gene: TRBV7-2; clone size: -; J gene: TRBJ2-2; CDR3 protein: CASSSRDTGELFF; CDR3 DNA: TGTGCCAGCAGCTCCCGGGACACCGGGGAGCTGTTTTTT
D gene: -; V gene: TRBV7-3; clone size: -; J gene: TRBJ2-7; CDR3 protein: CASSLRSGLGYEQYF; CDR3 DNA: TGTGCCAGCAGCTTAAGGTCGGGACTCGGGTACGAGCAGTACTTC
D gene: -; V gene: TRBV4-1; clone size: -; J gene: TRBJ2-7; CDR3 protein: CASRGAGGYEQYF; CDR3 DNA: TGCGCCAGCAGGGGGGCTGGGGGCTACGAGCAGTACTTC
D gene: TRBD2; V gene: TRBV5-1; clone size: -; J gene: TRBJ2-1; CDR3 protein: CASSLASGSAYNEQFF; CDR3 DNA: TGCGCCAGCAGCTTGGCTAGCGGGAGTGCCTACAATGAGCAGTTCTTC
D gene: TRBD1; V gene: TRBV7-9; clone size: -; J gene: TRBJ1-2; CDR3 protein: CASSLPRTGDYGYTF; CDR3 DNA: TGTGCCAGCAGCTTACCAAGGACAGGGGACTATGGCTACACCTTC
D gene: -; V gene: TRBV15; clone size: -; J gene: TRBJ1-5; CDR3 protein: CATSQGPNQPQHF; CDR3 DNA: TGTGCCACCAGCCAAGGTCCCAATCAGCCCCAGCATTTT
D gene: -; V gene: TRBV30; clone size: -; J gene: TRBJ2-1; CDR3 protein: CAWSPRRNEQFF; CDR3 DNA: TGTGCCTGGAGCCCTCGGAGAAATGAGCAGTTCTTC
D gene: TRBD2; V gene: TRBV5-4; clone size: -; J gene: TRBJ2-5; CDR3 protein: CASSVGLVSPYEKETQYF; CDR3 DNA: TGTGCCAGCAGCGTGGGACTAGTCTCGCCGTATGAAAAAGAGACCCAGTACTTC
D gene: -; V gene: TRBV28; clone size: once; J gene: TRBJ1-5; CDR3 protein: CASRMQIYSNQPQHF; CDR3 DNA: TGTGCCAGCAGGATGCAAATTTATAGCAATCAGCCCCAGCATTTT
D gene: TRBD1; V gene: TRBV19; clone size: -; J gene: TRBJ1-1; CDR3 protein: CASNSRDRTLAAFF; CDR3 DNA: TGTGCCAGTAATTCCCGGGACAGGACCTTAGCAGCTTTCTTT
D gene: -; V gene: TRBV9; clone size: -; J gene: TRBJ2-7; CDR3 protein: CASSVDGSVYEQYF; CDR3 DNA: TGTGCCAGCAGCGTAGATGGTAGCGTCTACGAGCAGTACTTC
D gene: TRBD2; V gene: TRBV2; clone size: -; J gene: TRBJ2-1; CDR3 protein: CASSSPGLASNEQFF; CDR3 DNA: TGTGCCAGCAGTTCTCCGGGACTAGCCTCCAATGAGCAGTTCTTC
D gene: TRBD2; V gene: TRBV18; clone size: -; J gene: TRBJ2-1; CDR3 protein: CASSPAGLAGGRSSYNEQFF; CDR3 DNA: TGTGCCAGCTCACCCGCGGGACTAGCGGGAGGCCGTAGCTCCTACAATGAGCAGTTCTTC
D gene: TRBD2; V gene: TRBV18; clone size: -; J gene: TRBJ2-2; CDR3 protein: CASSTGTRAAGELFF; CDR3 DNA: TGTGCCAGCTCAACCGGGACTAGGGCAGCCGGGGAGCTGTTTTTT
D gene: -; V gene: TRBV28; clone size: -; J gene: TRBJ2-7; CDR3 protein: CASSLNRNSYEQYF; CDR3 DNA: TGTGCCAGCAGTTTAAACAGAAACTCCTACGAGCAGTACTTC
D gene: -; V gene: TRBV20-1; clone size: -; J gene: TRBJ2-5; CDR3 protein: CSTGVGETQYF; CDR3 DNA: TGCAGTACGGGAGTTGGAGAGACCCAGTACTTC